The present T cell receptor (beta chain) was sequenced within a study of response to subunit inactivated influenza vaccine. TCRdb fed the RT-PCR reads into MiXCR, producing one record per CDR3 protein. The sample has about 160,000 distinct CDR3 sequences; about 11% are singletons. The CDR3 is 13 amino acids. Trimming stripped 8 bases from V and 7 bases from J, with 15 bases between. Here the sequenced sample was non-naive T cells sorted from PBMCs, taken 45 days after vaccination. The source is a man over 45 who received an inactivated influenza vaccine. The genes are TRBV12-3 or TRBV12-4 and TRBJ1-5; D ambiguous. The CDR3 here is CASVPAGGQPQHF. In DNA form, the CDR3 reads TGTGCCAGCGTGCCCGCGGGTGGGCAGCCCCAGCATTTT.